This T cell receptor beta chain was sequenced for a study of graft-versus-host responses after intestinal transplantation. Study information: Isolated intestinal, liver-intestinal, or multivisceral transplants had been given to the recipients. Every recipient underwent anti-thymocyte globulin induction, then tacrolimus and steroids for roughly three years.

Study results and caveats: Individuals carrying graft-donor T cell macrochimerism showed high graft-versus-host to host-versus-graft clonal ratios in allografts. The recipient marrow held GvH clones, and some of them showed up first in ileum or blood.

Note on this clone: Antigen specificity is unknown.

The trim removed 4 bases at V and 3 bases at J, leaving 5 bases unmatched. Germline CDR1 is MGHRA and CDR2 is YSYEKL. This CDR3 has 14 amino acids. TCRdb's table, derived via immunoSEQ multiplex PCR, lists solely in-frame clones and lacks some. The sample includes tens of thousands of clones, 94% of them seen just once. The sequencing here drew on PBMCs, taken 156 days after intestinal transplant. The TCR originated in a human patient who received an intestinal transplant, so some T cells may come from the graft donor. V usage is TRBV4-1 and J usage is TRBJ1-1; 7 nucleotides align to TRBD1. CDR3 loop: CASSLRQGDTEAFF. As DNA, the CDR3 is TGCGCCAGCAGCCTTAGACAGGGAGACACTGAAGCTTTCTTT.